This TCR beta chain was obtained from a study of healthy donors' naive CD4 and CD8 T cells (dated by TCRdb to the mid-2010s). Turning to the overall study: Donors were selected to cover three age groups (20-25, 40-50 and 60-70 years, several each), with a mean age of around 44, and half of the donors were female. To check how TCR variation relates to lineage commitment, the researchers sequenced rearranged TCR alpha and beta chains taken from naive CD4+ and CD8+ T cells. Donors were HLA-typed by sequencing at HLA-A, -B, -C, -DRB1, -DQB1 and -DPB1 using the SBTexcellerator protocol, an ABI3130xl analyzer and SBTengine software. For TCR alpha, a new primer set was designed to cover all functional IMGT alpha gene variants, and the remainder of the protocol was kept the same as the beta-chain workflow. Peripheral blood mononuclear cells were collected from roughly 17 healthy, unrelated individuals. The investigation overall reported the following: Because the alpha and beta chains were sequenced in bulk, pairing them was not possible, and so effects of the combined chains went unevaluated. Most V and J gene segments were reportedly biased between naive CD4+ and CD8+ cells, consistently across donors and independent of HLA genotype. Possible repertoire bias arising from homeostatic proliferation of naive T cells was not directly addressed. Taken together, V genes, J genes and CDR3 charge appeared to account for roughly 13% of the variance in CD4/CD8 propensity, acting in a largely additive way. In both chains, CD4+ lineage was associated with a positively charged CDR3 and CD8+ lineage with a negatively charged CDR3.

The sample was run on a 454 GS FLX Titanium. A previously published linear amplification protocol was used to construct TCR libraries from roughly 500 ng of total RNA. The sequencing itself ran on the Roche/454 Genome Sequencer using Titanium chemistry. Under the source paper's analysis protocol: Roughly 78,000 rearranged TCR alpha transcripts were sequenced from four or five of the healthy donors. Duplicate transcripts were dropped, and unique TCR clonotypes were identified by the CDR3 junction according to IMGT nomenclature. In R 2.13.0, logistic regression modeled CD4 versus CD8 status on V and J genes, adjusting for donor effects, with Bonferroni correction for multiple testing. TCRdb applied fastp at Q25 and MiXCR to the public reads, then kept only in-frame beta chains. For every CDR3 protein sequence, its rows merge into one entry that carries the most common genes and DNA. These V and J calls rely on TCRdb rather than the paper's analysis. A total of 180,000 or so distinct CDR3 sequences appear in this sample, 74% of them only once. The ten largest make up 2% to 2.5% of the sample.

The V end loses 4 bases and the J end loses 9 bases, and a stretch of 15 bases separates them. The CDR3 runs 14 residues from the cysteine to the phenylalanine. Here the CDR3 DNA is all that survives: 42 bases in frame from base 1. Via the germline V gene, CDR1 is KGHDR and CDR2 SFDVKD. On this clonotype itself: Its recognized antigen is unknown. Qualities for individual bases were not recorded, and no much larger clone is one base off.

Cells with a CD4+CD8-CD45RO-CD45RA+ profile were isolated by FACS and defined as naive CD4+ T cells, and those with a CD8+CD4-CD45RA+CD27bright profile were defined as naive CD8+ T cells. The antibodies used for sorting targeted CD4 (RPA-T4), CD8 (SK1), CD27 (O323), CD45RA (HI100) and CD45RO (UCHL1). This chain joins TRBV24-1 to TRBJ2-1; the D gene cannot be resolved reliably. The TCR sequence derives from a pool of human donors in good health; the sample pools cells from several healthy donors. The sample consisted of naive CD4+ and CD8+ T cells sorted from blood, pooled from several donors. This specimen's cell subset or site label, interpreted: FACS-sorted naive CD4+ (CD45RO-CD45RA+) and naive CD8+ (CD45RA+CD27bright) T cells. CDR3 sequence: CATSEGVSYGEQFF. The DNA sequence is TGTGCCACCAGTGAAGGAGTAAGCTACGGTGAGCAGTTCTTC.